A selection of T cell receptor beta chains follows, all from one sample in a study of blood T cell repertoires in COVID-19. Data came from immunoSEQ multiplex PCR; TCRdb stores just in-frame clones and leaves some out. The data contain approximately 160,000 clones, around 84% of them seen just once; the ten biggest clones take up around 0.5%. The sample was peripheral blood. These receptor sequences come from a man in his 60s with COVID-19, enrolled during active disease. CDR3s include the opening cysteine and the closing phenylalanine or tryptophan. D genes are given only for firm matches. Size values are once, few and many counts, or a class for expanded clones, and some rows have none.

size	V	D	J	DNA	CDR3
-	TRBV27	TRBD1	TRBJ1-1	TGTCCACAAAATAATCCGGGACAGTCTCTGAACACTGAAGCTTTCTTT	CPQNNPGQSLNTEAFF
-	TRBV18	TRBD1	TRBJ1-4	TGTGCCAGCTCACCACCGTCGGGTGGGACAGCTTTTAATGAAAAACTGTTTTTT	CASSPPSGGTAFNEKLFF
medium-sized	TRBV2	TRBD1	TRBJ1-2	TGTGCCAGCAGTGAATCAGGGGGCTTCCCCCTCTATGGCTACACCTTC	CASSESGGFPLYGYTF
few	TRBV27	TRBD1	TRBJ2-7	TGTGCCAGCAGTTTTCGAGGGGGCAGGGGGCTGGAGCAGTACTTC	CASSFRGGRGLEQYF
many	TRBV4-2	TRBD2	TRBJ2-2	TGTGCCAGCAGCCGAACAGCGGGAGGGCCGGACACCGGGGAGCTGTTTTTT	CASSRTAGGPDTGELFF
-	TRBV28	TRBD1	TRBJ1-1	TGTGCCAGCAGGACAGGGGGCTTCGGGTTTGAAGCTTTCTTT	CASRTGGFGFEAFF
-	TRBV7-9	TRBD2	TRBJ2-5	TGTGCCTGTCAACTAGCGGGGGGGCTTCAAGAGACCCAGTACTTC	CACQLAGGLQETQYF
-	TRBV6-6	TRBD1	TRBJ1-4	TGTGCCAGCAGTCGAGGACAGGCGAGCGATGAAAAACTGTTTTTT	CASSRGQASDEKLFF
-	TRBV10-3	TRBD1	TRBJ1-2	TGTGCCATCAGTGTGGCACAGGGGGTTGGCTATGGCTACACCTTC	CAISVAQGVGYGYTF
-	TRBV25-1	-	TRBJ2-2	TGTGCCAGCAGTTCTGCGAGTTCGGGCACCGGGGAGCTGTTTTTT	CASSSASSGTGELFF
-	TRBV6-1	-	TRBJ1-3	TGTGCCAGCAGTGAAGCGCGCGGGGTGGGAAACACCATATATTTT	CASSEARGVGNTIYF
-	TRBV24-1	TRBD1	TRBJ2-2	TGTGCCACCAGTGAGCAGACAGGGGGCACCGGGGAGCTGTTTTTT	CATSEQTGGTGELFF
few	TRBV6-2/TRBV6-3	-	TRBJ1-1	TGTGCCAGCAGTTACACAGGGCTTCAATGGAACACTGAAGCTTTCTTT	CASSYTGLQWNTEAFF
-	TRBV3-1/TRBV3-2	-	TRBJ1-6	TGTGCCAGCAGAAGGGGCGCCGGTTCACCCCTCCACTTT	CASRRGAGSPLHF
-	TRBV21-1	-	TRBJ2-1	TGTGCCAGCAGCAAAGGTCGGGAGCCGGGACTAGTTTGTGGTGAGCAGTTCTTC	CASSKGREPGLVCGEQFF
-	TRBV6-5	TRBD1	TRBJ2-1	TGTGCCAGCAGCTCCAGGCAGGGGGCGTGGGAGCAGTTCTTC	CASSSRQGAWEQFF
once	TRBV7-2	TRBD1	TRBJ1-1	TGTGCCAGCAGCTCGGACAGGGGGAACACTGAAGCTTTCTTT	CASSSDRGNTEAFF
-	TRBV29-1	TRBD1	TRBJ1-2	TGCAGCGCCCGACAGGGGGCCAGCTATGGCTACACCTTC	CSARQGASYGYTF
few	TRBV7-2	TRBD1	TRBJ2-7	TGTGCCAGCAGTTCGGACAGGGGGCTGAACGAGCAGTACTTC	CASSSDRGLNEQYF
-	TRBV18	TRBD1	TRBJ1-6	TGTGCCAGCTCACCCCTAGACCAGGGGGCTGATAATTCACCCCTCCACTTT	CASSPLDQGADNSPLHF
-	TRBV28	TRBD1	TRBJ1-5	TGTGCCAGCAGTTCCCGGGACAGGACACTCCAGCCCCAGCATTTT	CASSSRDRTLQPQHF
-	TRBV20-1	-	TRBJ1-2	TGCAGTGCTAGTCCAGGGGACCCTTTCGGCTACACCTTC	CSASPGDPFGYTF
-	TRBV11-2	-	TRBJ1-1	TGTGCCAGCAGCCAGTTGACTGAAGCTTTCTTT	CASSQLTEAFF
-	TRBV19	-	TRBJ1-3	TGTGCCAGTACTTATAGAAGCTCTGGAAACACCATATATTTT	CASTYRSSGNTIYF
once	TRBV7-9	-	TRBJ1-4	TGTGCCAGCAGCTTAGGGAGGAAACTGTTTTTT	CASSLGRKLFF
-	TRBV27	TRBD1	TRBJ2-7	TGTGCCAGCAGTTTACGTCAGGACAGGGGGAACTACGAGCAGTACTTC	CASSLRQDRGNYEQYF
-	TRBV18	-	TRBJ1-6	TGTGCCAGCTCACCGGGCCTCGGGAGGACGAGGGATTCACCCCTCCACTTT	CASSPGLGRTRDSPLHF
-	TRBV7-2	-	TRBJ2-3	TGTGCCAGCAGCGTAGATATCACAGATACGCAGTATTTT	CASSVDITDTQYF
-	TRBV19	-	TRBJ2-2	TGTGCCAGTAGTATAGCACAGGAGATCACCGGGGAGCTGTTTTTT	CASSIAQEITGELFF
-	TRBV7-8	TRBD1	TRBJ1-4	TGTGCCAGCAGTGGACAGGGGGCCGGGGGACTGTTTTTT	CASSGQGAGGLFF
-	TRBV28	-	TRBJ1-5	TGTGCCAGCAGTTTAGCGTCTCAGCCCCAGCATTTT	CASSLASQPQHF
-	TRBV24-1	TRBD1	TRBJ1-2	TGTGCCACCAGTGATGCCCCCGGACAGGGAATGGAAGGCTACACCTTC	CATSDAPGQGMEGYTF
-	TRBV18	TRBD1	TRBJ1-1	TGTGCCAGCTCAATTCCCGGGACAGCCTACCCTGAAGCTTTCTTT	CASSIPGTAYPEAFF
-	TRBV5-4	TRBD1	TRBJ2-1	TGTGCCAGCAGTGGGGGGACAGGGGGCTACGTTGAGCAGTTCTTC	CASSGGTGGYVEQFF
few	TRBV7-9	TRBD1	TRBJ1-3	TGTGCCAGCAGCTTATTTCGGGACAGGGCGAACACCATATATTTT	CASSLFRDRANTIYF
-	TRBV7-8	TRBD1	TRBJ1-2	TGTGCCAGCAGCCAACAGGGGGCCGCTAACTATGGCTACACCTTC	CASSQQGAANYGYTF
few	TRBV3-1/TRBV3-2	-	TRBJ1-1	TGTGCCAGCAGCCGAGAGGCCACCGGAGGAGCTTTCTTT	CASSREATGGAFF
-	TRBV27	TRBD1	TRBJ1-2	TGTGCCAGCAGTCTGGGACAGGGAAGCTACACCTTC	CASSLGQGSYTF
-	TRBV18	TRBD1	TRBJ2-7	TGTGCCAGCTCGTCCGGGACAGGGACCGTGGAGCAGTACTTC	CASSSGTGTVEQYF
once	TRBV5-4	-	TRBJ1-1	TGTGCCAGCAGAACTGGAGTGAACACTGAAGCTTTCTTT	CASRTGVNTEAFF
few	TRBV18	-	TRBJ1-5	TGTGCCAGCTCCCAGGGTCTACGTAGCAATCAGCCCCAGCATTTT	CASSQGLRSNQPQHF
-	TRBV5-5	TRBD2	TRBJ2-5	TGTGCCAGCAGCCAGGACTTGCGGGGAGGGCAAGAGACCCAGTACTTC	CASSQDLRGGQETQYF
-	TRBV6-2/TRBV6-3	-	TRBJ2-1	TGTGCCAGCAGTTACCAACCAGTGGGGCGTTATTACAGGGTTTCCTACAATGAGCAGTTCTTC	CASSYQPVGRYYRVSYNEQFF
-	TRBV12-3/TRBV12-4	TRBD2	TRBJ2-1	TGTGCCAGCAGCTCGCCCGGGAGGGATGAGCAGTTCTTC	CASSSPGRDEQFF
few	TRBV5-1	TRBD2	TRBJ2-5	TGCGCCAGCAGCCAACGGTGGGGGGGTGAGACCCAGTACTTC	CASSQRWGGETQYF
-	TRBV7-2	-	TRBJ1-1	TGTGCCAGCAGCTTAGCCGGACAGAGAGCTCCCCGAGGTGAAGCTTTCTTT	CASSLAGQRAPRGEAFF
-	TRBV24-1	TRBD1	TRBJ1-2	TGTGCCACCAGTGATTCAGGACAGGGGCCTTTCAGCTATGGCTACACCTTC	CATSDSGQGPFSYGYTF